This TCR beta chain comes out of a study of control samples from healthy donors and cancer patients (dated by TCRdb to 2020 to 2021). At the junction V is shortened by 3 bases and J by 4 bases; bases outside the gene matches: 5. Via the germline V gene, CDR1 is SGHAT and CDR2 FQNNGV. There are 15 amino acids in the CDR3, from cysteine to phenylalanine inclusive. Only CDR3 DNA remains: 45 bases, in frame from the first base. The library was obtained by the immunoSEQ multiplex PCR assay. The clones in this table, taken by TCRdb from immuneACCESS, are in-frame only. Not every clone is retained; where verified, under half of the shortfall comes from an unresolved V gene, and the cause of the rest is unknown. This sample comprises approximately 44,000 clones, around 75% of them detected only once. Jointly, the top ten make up 15% to 20% of the sample. Concerning this clone itself: It lacks a known antigen. It has no much larger one-base neighbor in the sample; base qualities were not kept.

The TCR sequence derives from a male donor with melanoma. Source material: formalin-fixed, paraffin-embedded tissue. The chain was built from TRBV11-2 and TRBJ2-1, and 8 junctional nucleotides match TRBD1. CDR3 reads: CASSLRTGPYNEQFF. The DNA sequence is given as TGTGCCAGCAGCTTGCGGACAGGGCCATACAATGAGCAGTTCTTC.